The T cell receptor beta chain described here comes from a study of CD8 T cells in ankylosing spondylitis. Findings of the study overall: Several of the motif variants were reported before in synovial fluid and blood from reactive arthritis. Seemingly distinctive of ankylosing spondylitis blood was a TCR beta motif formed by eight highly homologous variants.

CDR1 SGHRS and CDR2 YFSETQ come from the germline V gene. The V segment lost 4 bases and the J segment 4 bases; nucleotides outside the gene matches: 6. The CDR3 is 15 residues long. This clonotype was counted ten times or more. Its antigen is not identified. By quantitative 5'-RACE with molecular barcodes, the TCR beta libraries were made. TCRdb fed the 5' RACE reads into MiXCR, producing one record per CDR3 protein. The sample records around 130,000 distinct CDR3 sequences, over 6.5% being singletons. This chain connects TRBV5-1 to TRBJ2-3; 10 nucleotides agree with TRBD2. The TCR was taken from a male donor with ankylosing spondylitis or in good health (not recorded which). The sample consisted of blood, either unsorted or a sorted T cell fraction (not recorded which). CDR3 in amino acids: CASSAGTSASDTQYF. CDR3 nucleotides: TGCGCCAGCAGCGCCGGGACTAGCGCGTCAGATACGCAGTATTTT.